This TCR beta chain came from a study of blood T cells in healthy people across ages. V was clipped by 2 bases and J by 10 bases; unmatched bases: 11. CDR1 and CDR2 from the germline V gene are ENHRY and SYGVKD. CDR3 length: 16 amino acids. This clonotype was seen more than once but under ten times. Its antigen is unidentified. It was with a sample-barcoded 5' primer and a J-beta primer mix that a second PCR of roughly 7 to 12 cycles was run. TCRdb ran MiXCR on the 5' RACE reads and lists one entry per CDR3 protein. The sample has 1,500,000 or so distinct CDR3 sequences, approximately 63% seen once. Whole-study results and caveats: The study found more naive CD4+ cells and higher diversity in long-lived than aged donors.

The J gene is TRBJ2-3, the V gene TRBV10-3, with 11 nucleotides matching TRBD2. The TCR comes from a man younger than 35 in good health. Sequenced input: blood. The CDR3 reads CAISETTSGVEGAQYF. The CDR3 DNA is TGTGCCATCAGTGAGACGACTAGCGGGGTCGAGGGGGCGCAGTATTTT.